The rows below give T cell receptor beta chains drawn from one sample of a study of T cells in localized non-small cell lung cancer. This table comes from immunoSEQ multiplex PCR, and its TCRdb copy is limited to in-frame clones, with some not included. The sample lists under 50,000 clones; 81% were seen once. This specimen consisted of peripheral blood mononuclear cells, obtained before any cancer treatment. The receptors derive from a man between 40 and 75 years old with stage III lung adenocarcinoma. The CDR3 runs from the conserved cysteine through the conserved F or W. Each record gives: D gene, V gene, J gene, CDR3 length, clone size, CDR3 DNA, CDR3 protein. A D gene is named only where the DNA matches it firmly. Not all rows give a size; the values are once, few, many and, for expanded clones, a class.

D gene: -; V gene: TRBV5-6; J gene: TRBJ2-3; CDR3 length: 15; clone size: -; CDR3 DNA: TGTGCCAGCAGTTGGGACTCCCGTAGCACAGATACGCAGTATTTT; CDR3 protein: CASSWDSRSTDTQYF
D gene: TRBD1; V gene: TRBV2; J gene: TRBJ2-5; CDR3 length: 12; clone size: -; CDR3 DNA: TGTGCCAGCACCGGGACAGGGGAGACCCAGTACTTC; CDR3 protein: CASTGTGETQYF
D gene: -; V gene: TRBV7-8; J gene: TRBJ2-1; CDR3 length: 16; clone size: -; CDR3 DNA: TGTGCCAGCAGCCGTTCATTGGGGGCCCTTTACAATGAGCAGTTCTTC; CDR3 protein: CASSRSLGALYNEQFF
D gene: -; V gene: TRBV29-1; J gene: TRBJ2-5; CDR3 length: 15; clone size: -; CDR3 DNA: TGCAGCGTTGAAGATCCCGGGGGGCCCAAGAGTGGCCAGTACTTC; CDR3 protein: CSVEDPGGPKSGQYF
D gene: TRBD1; V gene: TRBV2; J gene: TRBJ1-5; CDR3 length: 15; clone size: -; CDR3 DNA: TGTGCCAGCAGCCGGGACAGGGGGGTCAATCAGCCCCAGCATTTT; CDR3 protein: CASSRDRGVNQPQHF
D gene: TRBD1; V gene: TRBV29-1; J gene: TRBJ2-7; CDR3 length: 13; clone size: -; CDR3 DNA: TGCAGCGTTGAATCCACAGGGGTGCGCGAGCAGTACTTC; CDR3 protein: CSVESTGVREQYF
D gene: -; V gene: TRBV6-6; J gene: TRBJ2-3; CDR3 length: 12; clone size: -; CDR3 DNA: TGTGCCAGCAGTTACGCTAAGGGGCCGCAGTATTTT; CDR3 protein: CASSYAKGPQYF
D gene: TRBD1; V gene: TRBV30; J gene: TRBJ1-5; CDR3 length: 16; clone size: -; CDR3 DNA: TGTGCCTGGAGTGTATGGGCGCAGGGGGTTTATCAGCCCCAGCATTTT; CDR3 protein: CAWSVWAQGVYQPQHF
D gene: -; V gene: TRBV2; J gene: TRBJ1-4; CDR3 length: 13; clone size: once; CDR3 DNA: TGTGCCAGCAGTCCCGGGGCAGGCCGAAAACTGTTTTTT; CDR3 protein: CASSPGAGRKLFF
D gene: -; V gene: TRBV30; J gene: TRBJ1-2; CDR3 length: 13; clone size: -; CDR3 DNA: TGTGCCTGGAGTGTCGTCGAGGGTTATGGCTACACCTTC; CDR3 protein: CAWSVVEGYGYTF
D gene: TRBD1; V gene: TRBV5-8; J gene: TRBJ2-7; CDR3 length: 14; clone size: -; CDR3 DNA: TGTGCCAGCAGCTTGGGACAGGGGATTGACGAGCAGTACTTC; CDR3 protein: CASSLGQGIDEQYF
D gene: TRBD2; V gene: TRBV9; J gene: TRBJ2-7; CDR3 length: 17; clone size: few; CDR3 DNA: TGTGCCAGCAGCGTAGGGATAGCGGGGGCCATAAGCTACGAGCAGTACTTC; CDR3 protein: CASSVGIAGAISYEQYF
D gene: -; V gene: TRBV29-1; J gene: TRBJ2-5; CDR3 length: 12; clone size: once; CDR3 DNA: TGCAGCGTCGAACACGGCCAAGAGACCCAGTACTTC; CDR3 protein: CSVEHGQETQYF
D gene: -; V gene: TRBV7-2; J gene: TRBJ1-5; CDR3 length: 16; clone size: -; CDR3 DNA: TGTGCCAGCAGCTTAGCAGGGAAAGGGAGCAATCAGCCCCAGCATTTT; CDR3 protein: CASSLAGKGSNQPQHF
D gene: TRBD1; V gene: TRBV4-1; J gene: TRBJ2-1; CDR3 length: 14; clone size: -; CDR3 DNA: TGCGCCAGCAGCCAAGTGACAGGGGATAGTGAGCAGTTCTTC; CDR3 protein: CASSQVTGDSEQFF
D gene: -; V gene: TRBV2; J gene: TRBJ1-1; CDR3 length: 12; clone size: -; CDR3 DNA: TGTGCCAGCAGCCCCCAGGGAACTGAAGCTTTCTTT; CDR3 protein: CASSPQGTEAFF
D gene: -; V gene: TRBV29-1; J gene: TRBJ2-5; CDR3 length: 14; clone size: -; CDR3 DNA: TGCAGCGTGGCTTCGTCGGGGCGCTGGGAGACCCAGTACTTC; CDR3 protein: CSVASSGRWETQYF
D gene: TRBD1; V gene: TRBV19; J gene: TRBJ2-7; CDR3 length: 15; clone size: -; CDR3 DNA: TGTGCCAGTAGTATCACCCGGGACAGGGGCGACGAGCAGTACTTC; CDR3 protein: CASSITRDRGDEQYF
D gene: -; V gene: TRBV18; J gene: TRBJ2-7; CDR3 length: 14; clone size: -; CDR3 DNA: TGTGCCAGCTCACCACCGAAGGGTTCCTACGAGCAGTACTTC; CDR3 protein: CASSPPKGSYEQYF
D gene: -; V gene: TRBV11-2; J gene: TRBJ2-1; CDR3 length: 15; clone size: -; CDR3 DNA: TGTGCCAGCAGCTTGGAAAAGAGCTCCTACAATGAGCAGTTCTTC; CDR3 protein: CASSLEKSSYNEQFF
D gene: -; V gene: TRBV30; J gene: TRBJ2-7; CDR3 length: 15; clone size: -; CDR3 DNA: TGTGCCTGGAGTGTCAATTGGGGGGTCAAAACGGAGCAGTACTTC; CDR3 protein: CAWSVNWGVKTEQYF
D gene: -; V gene: TRBV19; J gene: TRBJ1-1; CDR3 length: 13; clone size: medium-sized; CDR3 DNA: TGTGCCGTTGGGCCCGGGGCGGACACTGAAGCTTTCTTT; CDR3 protein: CAVGPGADTEAFF
D gene: -; V gene: TRBV7-8; J gene: TRBJ1-2; CDR3 length: 12; clone size: -; CDR3 DNA: TGTGCCAGCAGCTTACCCGGGCCCGGCTACACCTTC; CDR3 protein: CASSLPGPGYTF
D gene: -; V gene: TRBV27; J gene: TRBJ2-5; CDR3 length: 13; clone size: -; CDR3 DNA: TGTGCCACCGCCTGGGGGTACCAAGAGACCCAGTACTTC; CDR3 protein: CATAWGYQETQYF
D gene: -; V gene: TRBV5-8; J gene: TRBJ2-3; CDR3 length: 15; clone size: -; CDR3 DNA: TGTGCCAGCAGCTTGTACGGGGGTAGCACAGATACGCAGTATTTT; CDR3 protein: CASSLYGGSTDTQYF
D gene: -; V gene: TRBV30; J gene: TRBJ2-4; CDR3 length: 17; clone size: once; CDR3 DNA: TGTGCCTGGAGTGTAGCCTCCGGGATCTTAGCCAAAAACATTCAGTACTTC; CDR3 protein: CAWSVASGILAKNIQYF
D gene: -; V gene: TRBV2; J gene: TRBJ2-3; CDR3 length: 14; clone size: -; CDR3 DNA: TGTGCCAGCAGTCAGTCTTATCCCACAGATACGCAGTATTTT; CDR3 protein: CASSQSYPTDTQYF
D gene: -; V gene: TRBV27; J gene: TRBJ1-1; CDR3 length: 13; clone size: -; CDR3 DNA: TGTGCCAGCAGCATCAGGGGGAACACTGAAGCTTTCTTT; CDR3 protein: CASSIRGNTEAFF
D gene: TRBD1; V gene: TRBV9; J gene: TRBJ2-3; CDR3 length: 17; clone size: -; CDR3 DNA: TGTGCCAGCAGCGTATACAAGGGACAGGGTTTCACAGATACGCAGTATTTT; CDR3 protein: CASSVYKGQGFTDTQYF
D gene: -; V gene: TRBV5-1; J gene: TRBJ1-2; CDR3 length: 14; clone size: -; CDR3 DNA: TGCGCCAGCAGCTTGGGGCAGGCGAACTATGGCTACACCTTC; CDR3 protein: CASSLGQANYGYTF
D gene: -; V gene: TRBV7-8; J gene: TRBJ2-7; CDR3 length: 14; clone size: few; CDR3 DNA: TGTGCCAGCAGCTTAATGGAAGGGTGGCACGAGCAGTACTTC; CDR3 protein: CASSLMEGWHEQYF
D gene: TRBD1; V gene: TRBV7-8; J gene: TRBJ1-4; CDR3 length: 15; clone size: -; CDR3 DNA: TGTGCCAGCAGCTTTCACCGGGACAGGAATGAAAAACTGTTTTTT; CDR3 protein: CASSFHRDRNEKLFF